This is a list of T cell receptor beta chains from one sample in a study of blood T cells in healthy people across ages. From the 5' RACE reads, TCRdb called clonotypes with MiXCR, one entry per CDR3 protein. This table holds roughly 800,000 distinct CDR3 sequences, about three fifths found once. Input material: blood. Receptors were obtained from a man under 40 in good health. CDR3s include the opening cysteine and the closing phenylalanine or tryptophan. D genes are given only for firm matches. Only part of the rows carry a size: once, few, many, or a class if the clone is expanded.

>TRBV10-3|NA|many|13|TRBJ2-3
TGTGCCATCAGTACCGGGACGACAGATACGCAGTATTTT
CAISTGTTDTQYF
>TRBV7-9|NA|NA|14|TRBJ2-1
TGTGCCAGCAGCGACGGGTGGTTTTCTAATGAGCAGTTCTTC
CASSDGWFSNEQFF
>TRBV9|NA|NA|17|TRBJ2-7
TGTGCCAGCAGCGTAGGATGGGGGGCAGACCAAGACTACGAGCAGTACTTC
CASSVGWGADQDYEQYF
>TRBV30|NA|NA|12|TRBJ1-2
TGTGCCTGGAGTGTAATCTTCGGGGGCTACACCTTC
CAWSVIFGGYTF
>TRBV20-1|NA|NA|15|TRBJ2-7
TGCAGTGCTCCCCAGCCGGGGCGGGGTTTCTACGAGCAGTACTTC
CSAPQPGRGFYEQYF
>TRBV7-2|NA|NA|15|TRBJ2-3
TGTGCCAGCAGCTCGAGCAGGCCTAACACAGATACGCAGTATTTT
CASSSSRPNTDTQYF
>TRBV29-1|TRBD2|NA|14|TRBJ2-1
TGCAGCGTCCGCGAACGCGGGAGGTACAATGAGCAGTTCTTC
CSVRERGRYNEQFF
>TRBV7-8|TRBD2|NA|15|TRBJ2-5
TGTGCCAGCAGCTTAGAGGCCCTAGCGGGAAATGAGCAGTACTTC
CASSLEALAGNEQYF
>TRBV20-1|NA|NA|15|TRBJ2-2
TGCAGTGCCACGTCGACAGCCTCGAACACCGGGGAGCTGTTTTTT
CSATSTASNTGELFF
>TRBV20-1|TRBD2|NA|14|TRBJ2-7
TGCAGTGCTAGACGTAGCGGGAGGGTCGGCGAGCAGTACTTC
CSARRSGRVGEQYF
>TRBV4-3|TRBD2|few|12|TRBJ2-1
TGCGCCAGCAGCCCGCGGGGGGGTGAGCAGTTCTTC
CASSPRGGEQFF
>TRBV3-1|NA|NA|16|TRBJ1-5
TGTGCCAGCAGCCCTCGAGGTGGCAGGAACGCACGGCCCCAGCATTTT
CASSPRGGRNARPQHF
>TRBV7-6|TRBD1|NA|14|TRBJ1-1
TGTGCCAGCAGCTTAGCGGGGACAGTGGATGAAGCTTTCTTT
CASSLAGTVDEAFF
>TRBV29-1|NA|few|14|TRBJ2-7
TGCAGCGTTAGGTCACCGGCAGGATCGCACGAGCAGTACTTC
CSVRSPAGSHEQYF
>TRBV7-2|NA|NA|15|TRBJ2-7
TGTGCCAGCAGCTTAGTACCAGGGAGCACGCGTGAGCAGTACTTC
CASSLVPGSTREQYF
>TRBV27|NA|NA|15|TRBJ2-7
TGTGCCAGCAGTGCAACAGGGATTTTCCCCTACGAGCAGTACTTC
CASSATGIFPYEQYF
>TRBV11-2|NA|few|14|TRBJ2-5
TGTGCCAGCAGCTTAAACCCCATTTCAGAGACCCAGTACTTC
CASSLNPISETQYF
>TRBV4-1|TRBD2|NA|18|TRBJ2-5
TGCGCCAGCAGCCAAAGTCTAGCGGGGGGGCCATTGGTAGAGACCCAGTACTTC
CASSQSLAGGPLVETQYF
>TRBV7-3|NA|NA|13|TRBJ2-5
TGTGCCAGCGGTGCTAGCCCACAAGAGACCCAGTACTTC
CASGASPQETQYF
>TRBV15|NA|NA|17|TRBJ2-2
TGTGCCACCAGCAGAGACCGTGCCGCCTCGAACACCGGGGAGCTGTTTTTT
CATSRDRAASNTGELFF
>TRBV28|TRBD1|few|12|TRBJ1-2
TGTGCCACTAACAGGGGGGGCTATGGCTACACCTTC
CATNRGGYGYTF
>TRBV7-2|TRBD2|NA|17|TRBJ2-7
TGTGCCAGCAGCTTCCGGCTAGCGGGAGCTAATTCCTGCGAGCAGTACTTC
CASSFRLAGANSCEQYF
>TRBV10-3|NA|NA|15|TRBJ2-3
TGTGCCACCGTCCAGGTTGGGTTCGACACAGATACGCAGTATTTT
CATVQVGFDTDTQYF
>TRBV6-2/TRBV6-3|NA|NA|14|TRBJ2-3
TGTGCCAGCAGACCCGTTGGGAGCACAGATACGCAGTATTTT
CASRPVGSTDTQYF
>TRBV5-6|NA|few|14|TRBJ2-1
TGTGCCAGCGCACGAGGGGGTTCCTACAATGAGCAGTTCTTC
CASARGGSYNEQFF
>TRBV29-1|NA|NA|13|TRBJ2-5
TGCAGCGTTGAAAGAATTAGATTCAATGAGCAGTACTTC
CSVERIRFNEQYF
>TRBV12-5|NA|NA|13|TRBJ1-1
TGTGCTAGTGGTTTCTGGACAGCCAGGGAGGCTTTCTTT
CASGFWTAREAFF
>TRBV3-1|TRBD2|NA|14|TRBJ2-7
TGTGCCAGCAGCCTCCGCGGGGGGCACCACGAGCAGTACTTC
CASSLRGGHHEQYF
>TRBV6-2/TRBV6-3|TRBD2|NA|18|TRBJ2-7
TGTGCCAGCAGCTCCGTCCCCTCTAGCGGGGCGATTTACAGCGAGCAGTACTTC
CASSSVPSSGAIYSEQYF
>TRBV6-5|NA|many|14|TRBJ1-6
TGTGCCAGCAGTTACTCTTCCCCGAATTCACCCCTCCACTTT
CASSYSSPNSPLHF
>TRBV5-4|NA|NA|13|TRBJ1-4
TGTGCCAGCAGCGCAAGTCTTAATAAAAAACTGTTTTTT
CASSASLNKKLFF
>TRBV7-2|NA|NA|14|TRBJ1-2
TGTGCCGGCAGCTTTAAAGGAGCTAACTATGGCTACACCTTC
CAGSFKGANYGYTF
>TRBV9|TRBD1|NA|13|TRBJ2-5
TGTGCCAGCAGCACAGGACAGGGGGAGACCCAGTACTTC
CASSTGQGETQYF
>TRBV5-1|TRBD2|NA|15|TRBJ2-1
TGCGCCAGCAGCTCGACCGGGAGGGCCTACAATGAGCAGTTCTTC
CASSSTGRAYNEQFF
>TRBV10-3|TRBD2|NA|14|TRBJ2-7
TGTGCCATCAGCGGTAGCGGGGGGGCCGGAGAGCAGTACTTC
CAISGSGGAGEQYF
>TRBV11-2|TRBD2|few|14|TRBJ2-1
TGTGCCAGCAGCTACCAGCGGGGATACAATGAGCAGTTCTTC
CASSYQRGYNEQFF
>TRBV29-1|NA|few|13|TRBJ1-2
TGCAGCGTTCCCTCCGCCTCAACCTATGGCTACACCTTC
CSVPSASTYGYTF
>TRBV5-5|TRBD1|NA|15|TRBJ2-7
TGTGCCAGCAGCATCGGACAGGGAGGTACCTACGAGCAGTACTTC
CASSIGQGGTYEQYF
>TRBV7-9|TRBD2|NA|16|TRBJ2-1
TGTGCCAGCAGCTTATACCCTAGCGGGGGGGTCTATGAGCAGTTCTTC
CASSLYPSGGVYEQFF
>TRBV12-3/TRBV12-4|TRBD2|NA|14|TRBJ2-3
TGTGCCAGCAATGGCGGGGGGGCCGCAGATGCGCAATATTTT
CASNGGGAADAQYF
>TRBV6-5|TRBD2|few|13|TRBJ2-7
TGTGCCAGCAGTGACGGGAGGGGCTACGAGCAGTACTTC
CASSDGRGYEQYF
>TRBV15|NA|NA|13|TRBJ1-1
TGTGCCACCAGCAGAGATGAAGCGGGTGAAGCTTTCTTT
CATSRDEAGEAFF
>TRBV5-1|NA|NA|15|TRBJ1-1
TGCGCCAGCACTGTGGGATGGGATACTAACACTGAAGCTTTCTTT
CASTVGWDTNTEAFF
>TRBV9|NA|few|16|TRBJ1-2
TGTGCCAGCAGCGTAGCTGTGGCAGCAACACTCTATGGCTACACCTTC
CASSVAVAATLYGYTF
>TRBV20-1|TRBD1|few|14|TRBJ1-5
TGCAGTGCTAGTATCGACAGGGACAATCAGCCCCAGCATTTT
CSASIDRDNQPQHF
>TRBV4-2|NA|NA|17|TRBJ2-5
TGTGCCAGCAGCCAAGCCCTTGGGGCGGGACGGCAAGAGACCCAGTACTTC
CASSQALGAGRQETQYF
>TRBV10-3|NA|few|12|TRBJ2-7
TGTGCCATCAGTAGGACCCCCTACGAGCAGTACTTC
CAISRTPYEQYF
>TRBV7-9|TRBD1|once|14|TRBJ2-1
TGTGCCAGCAGCCCCTCGGACAGGTACAATGAGCAGTTCTTC
CASSPSDRYNEQFF
>TRBV28|NA|few|13|TRBJ2-7
TGTGCCAGTATGACAAGCGGTTCCTACGAGCAGTACTTC
CASMTSGSYEQYF
>TRBV5-1|NA|NA|13|TRBJ1-5
TGCGCCAGCAGCTCCGTCCCCGATCAGCCCCAGCATTTT
CASSSVPDQPQHF
>TRBV6-2/TRBV6-3|TRBD2|NA|18|TRBJ2-7
TGTGCCTCCGCTGGGCGGACTAGCGGGACCGGGGGGAATTACGAGCAGTACTTC
CASAGRTSGTGGNYEQYF
>TRBV10-3|NA|few|17|TRBJ1-2
TGTGCCATCAGTGAGTCGAGCGAGTGGGGCGGAAGGTCTGGCTACACCTTC
CAISESSEWGGRSGYTF
>TRBV10-2|NA|NA|14|TRBJ1-1
TGCACCAGCATGAGGACAGCCTCTAACACTGAAGCTTTCTTT
CTSMRTASNTEAFF